This T cell receptor (beta chain) was documented in a study of T cell responses to AZD1222 COVID-19 vaccine. V was trimmed by 0 bases and J by 3 bases, leaving 21 bases between them. The CDR3 spans 19 residues. The repertoire was sequenced with immunoSEQ multiplex PCR; TCRdb's copy has only in-frame clones and lacks some. The table has approximately 77,000 clones, about 92% seen once. V usage is TRBV23-1 and J usage is TRBJ1-5; D is ambiguous. TRBV23-1 is recorded as an ORF, its role being uncertain. This sequence was found in an adult who received the AZD1222 COVID-19 vaccine. This sample comprised peripheral blood, obtained 28 days after the second AZD1222 dose. The CDR3, as DNA: TGCGCCAGCAGTCAATCGAGGAGAGAGGGCAGAATAGACAATCAGCCCCAGCATTTT. It yields the protein CASSQSRREGRIDNQPQHF.